This T cell receptor beta chain was sequenced during a study of shared clonotypes between healthy human individuals. Turning to the study itself: Per donor, three plates held CD4 naive cells, three held CD4 memory, two held CD8 naive and one held CD8 memory.

Positive CCR7 selection of CD45RO-negative cells yielded the naive CD8 cells, and terminally differentiated effector memory CD45RA+ cells were excluded. Donors were healthy HIV-negative adults without recently reported acute infections or vaccinations. Everyone who donated was a Caucasian adult who lived in Nashville, Tennessee. Germline-derived CDR1 and CDR2 are LNHDA and SQIVND (reference sequence). The junction had 4 bases not matched to a gene; V was cut back by 1 base and J by 2 bases. The CDR3 is 15 residues long. Profiling relied on immunoSEQ multiplex PCR, and the TCRdb table lists in-frame clones only, not all of them. The sample yields roughly 650,000 clones, approximately 96% seen once.

The sequencing sample was made of naive CD8+ T cells sorted from blood. This clonotype originated in a woman aged 30 to 39 in good health. V gene TRBV19 combines with J gene TRBJ2-5; 7 nucleotides line up with TRBD1. For the CDR3, the DNA is TGTGCCAGTAGTATAGGGTGGGGACAGCAAGAGACCCAGTACTTC. Protein: CASSIGWGQQETQYF.